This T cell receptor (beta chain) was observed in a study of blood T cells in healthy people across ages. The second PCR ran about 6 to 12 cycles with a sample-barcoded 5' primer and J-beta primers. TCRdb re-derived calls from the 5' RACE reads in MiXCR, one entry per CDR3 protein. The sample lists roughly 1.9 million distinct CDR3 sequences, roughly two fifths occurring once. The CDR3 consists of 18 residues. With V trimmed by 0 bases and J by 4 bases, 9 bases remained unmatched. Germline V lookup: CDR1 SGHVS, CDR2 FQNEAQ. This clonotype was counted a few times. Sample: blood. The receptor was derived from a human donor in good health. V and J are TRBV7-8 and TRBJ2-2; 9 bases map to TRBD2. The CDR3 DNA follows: TGTGCCAGCAGCTTAGCGCCTAGCGGGGAGCGAGGCACCGGGGAGCTGTTTTTT. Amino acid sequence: CASSLAPSGERGTGELFF.